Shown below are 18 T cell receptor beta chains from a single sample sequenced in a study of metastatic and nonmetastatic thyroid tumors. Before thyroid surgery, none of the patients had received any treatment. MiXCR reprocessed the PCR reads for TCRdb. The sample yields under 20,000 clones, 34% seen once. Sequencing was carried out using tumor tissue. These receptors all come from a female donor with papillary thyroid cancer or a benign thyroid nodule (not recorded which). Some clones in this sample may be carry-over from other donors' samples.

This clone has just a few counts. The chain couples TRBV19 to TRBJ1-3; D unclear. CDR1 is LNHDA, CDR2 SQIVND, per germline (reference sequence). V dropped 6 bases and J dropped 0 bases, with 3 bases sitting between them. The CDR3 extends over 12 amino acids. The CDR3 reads CASRSSGNTIYF. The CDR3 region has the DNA TGTGCCAGTAGATCCTCTGGAAACACCATATATTTT.

CDR3 protein: CASSLDRVVTYNEQFF. CDR3 nucleotide sequence: TGTGCCAGCAGCTTAGATCGTGTGGTAACCTACAATGAGCAGTTCTTC. The chain is built from TRBV11-2 and TRBJ2-1; D gene uncertain. Trimming pared 0 bases from V and 2 bases from J, leaving 11 bases between. Germline CDR1 SGHAT, CDR2 FQNNGV. The CDR3 totals 16 residues.

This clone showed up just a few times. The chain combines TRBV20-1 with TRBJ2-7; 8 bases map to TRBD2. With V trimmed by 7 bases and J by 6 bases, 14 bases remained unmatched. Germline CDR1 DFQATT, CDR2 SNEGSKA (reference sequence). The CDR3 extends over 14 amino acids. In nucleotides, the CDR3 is TGCAGTGACCCGCGGGGAGCGGGAGCAGGCGAGCAGTACTTC. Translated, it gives CSDPRGAGAGEQYF.

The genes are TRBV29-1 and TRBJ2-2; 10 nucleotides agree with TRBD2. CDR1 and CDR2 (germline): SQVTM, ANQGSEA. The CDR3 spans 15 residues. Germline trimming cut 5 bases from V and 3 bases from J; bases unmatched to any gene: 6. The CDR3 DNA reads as TGCAGCGTTCCCAGCGGGAGGGGTGACACCGGGGAGCTGTTTTTT. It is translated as CSVPSGRGDTGELFF.

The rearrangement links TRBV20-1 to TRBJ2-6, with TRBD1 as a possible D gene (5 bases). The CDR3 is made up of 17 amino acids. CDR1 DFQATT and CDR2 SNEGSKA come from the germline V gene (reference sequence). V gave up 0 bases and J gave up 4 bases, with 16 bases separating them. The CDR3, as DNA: TGCAGTGCTAGAGATTCGGGCAGGGCTTCCGGGGCCAACGTCCTGACTTTC. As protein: CSARDSGRASGANVLTF.

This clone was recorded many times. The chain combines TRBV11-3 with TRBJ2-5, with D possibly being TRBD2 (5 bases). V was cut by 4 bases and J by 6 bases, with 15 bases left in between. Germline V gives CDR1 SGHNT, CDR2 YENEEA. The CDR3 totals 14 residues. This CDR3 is CASSSRGVSKTQYF. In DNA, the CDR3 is TGTGCCAGCAGCTCTCGGGGAGTATCTAAGACCCAGTACTTC.

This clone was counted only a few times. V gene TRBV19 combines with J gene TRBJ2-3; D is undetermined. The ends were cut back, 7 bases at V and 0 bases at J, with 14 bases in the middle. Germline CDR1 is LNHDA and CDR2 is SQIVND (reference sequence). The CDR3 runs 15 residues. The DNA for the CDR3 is TGTGCCAGTAAGGTCGGAGATTTTAGCACAGATACGCAGTATTTT. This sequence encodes CASKVGDFSTDTQYF.

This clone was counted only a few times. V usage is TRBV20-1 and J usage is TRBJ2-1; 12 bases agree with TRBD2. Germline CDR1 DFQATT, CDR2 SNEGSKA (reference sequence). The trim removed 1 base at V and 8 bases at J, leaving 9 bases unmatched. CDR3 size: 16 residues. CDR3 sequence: CSARVLAGGPAHEQFF. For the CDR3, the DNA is TGCAGTGCTAGAGTCCTAGCGGGAGGGCCAGCCCATGAGCAGTTCTTC.

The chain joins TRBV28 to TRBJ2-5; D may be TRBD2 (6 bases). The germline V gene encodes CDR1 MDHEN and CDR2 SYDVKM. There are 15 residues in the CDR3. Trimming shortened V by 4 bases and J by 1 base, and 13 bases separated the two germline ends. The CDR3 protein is CASSSAGTSQETQYF. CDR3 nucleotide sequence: TGTGCCAGCAGTTCCGCCGGGACTTCCCAAGAGACCCAGTACTTC.

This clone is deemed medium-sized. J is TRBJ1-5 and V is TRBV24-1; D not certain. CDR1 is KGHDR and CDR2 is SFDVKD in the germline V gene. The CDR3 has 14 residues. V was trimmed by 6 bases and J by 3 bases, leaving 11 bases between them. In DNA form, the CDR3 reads TGTGCCACCAGTAAGGCGACTGCCAATCAGCCCCAGCATTTT. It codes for CATSKATANQPQHF.

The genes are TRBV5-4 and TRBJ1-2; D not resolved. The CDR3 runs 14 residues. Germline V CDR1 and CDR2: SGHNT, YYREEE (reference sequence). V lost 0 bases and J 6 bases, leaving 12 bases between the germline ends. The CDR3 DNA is TGTGCCAGCAGCTTGGATTGGGCCGCGCATGGCTACACCTTC. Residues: CASSLDWAAHGYTF.

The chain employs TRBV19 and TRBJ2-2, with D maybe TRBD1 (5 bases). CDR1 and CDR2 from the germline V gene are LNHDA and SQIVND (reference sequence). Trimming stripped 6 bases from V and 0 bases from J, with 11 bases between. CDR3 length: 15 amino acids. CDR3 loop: CASRGADTNTGELFF. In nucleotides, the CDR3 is TGTGCCAGTAGAGGGGCAGATACGAACACCGGGGAGCTGTTTTTT.

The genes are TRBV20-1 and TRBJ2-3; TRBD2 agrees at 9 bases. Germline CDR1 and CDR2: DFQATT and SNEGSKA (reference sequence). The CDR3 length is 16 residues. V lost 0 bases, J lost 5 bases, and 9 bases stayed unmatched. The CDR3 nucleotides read TGCAGTGCTAGAGATCCCTTAGCGGGGGATCAAGATACGCAGTATTTT. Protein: CSARDPLAGDQDTQYF.

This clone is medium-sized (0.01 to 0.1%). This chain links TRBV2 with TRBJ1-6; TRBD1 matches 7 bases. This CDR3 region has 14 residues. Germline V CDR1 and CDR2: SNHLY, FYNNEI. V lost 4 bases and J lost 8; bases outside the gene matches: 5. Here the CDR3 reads CASSAQGWDSPLHF. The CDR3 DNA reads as TGTGCCAGCAGTGCACAGGGGTGGGATTCACCCCTCCACTTT.

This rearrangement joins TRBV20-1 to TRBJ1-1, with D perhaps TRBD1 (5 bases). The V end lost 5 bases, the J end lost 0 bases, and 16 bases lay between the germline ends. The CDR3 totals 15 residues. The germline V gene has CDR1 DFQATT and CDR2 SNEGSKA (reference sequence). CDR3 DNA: TGCAGTGCTCCGAGCCACGACAGCTTGAACACTGAAGCTTTCTTT. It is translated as CSAPSHDSLNTEAFF.

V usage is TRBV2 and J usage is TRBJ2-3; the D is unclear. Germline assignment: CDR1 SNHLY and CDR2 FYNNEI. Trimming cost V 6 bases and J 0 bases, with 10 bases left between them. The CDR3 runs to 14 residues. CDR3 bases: TGTGCCAGCAGGCTAGAACGAAGCACAGATACGCAGTATTTT. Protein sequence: CASRLERSTDTQYF.

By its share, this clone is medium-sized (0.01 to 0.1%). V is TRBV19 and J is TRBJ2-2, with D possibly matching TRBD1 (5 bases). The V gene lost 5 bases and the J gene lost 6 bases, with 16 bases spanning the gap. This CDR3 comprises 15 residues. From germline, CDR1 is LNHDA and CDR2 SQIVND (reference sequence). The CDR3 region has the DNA TGTGCCAGTAGTGCACGGACGGACAACGCCGGGGAGCTGTTTTTT. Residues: CASSARTDNAGELFF.

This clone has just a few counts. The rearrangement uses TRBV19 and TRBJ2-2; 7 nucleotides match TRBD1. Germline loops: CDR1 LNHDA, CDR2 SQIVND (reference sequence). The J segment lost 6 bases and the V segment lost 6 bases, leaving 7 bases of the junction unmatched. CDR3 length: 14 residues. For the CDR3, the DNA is TGTGCCAGTAGCCAAGGGGGCAAGGCCGGGGAGCTGTTTTTT. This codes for CASSQGGKAGELFF. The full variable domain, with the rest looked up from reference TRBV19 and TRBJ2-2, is DGGITQSPKYLFRKEGQNVTLSCEQNLNHDAMYWYRQDPGQGLRLIYYSQIVNDFQKGDIAEGYSVSREKKESFPLTVTSAQKNPTAFYLCASSQGGKAGELFFGEGSRLTVL.